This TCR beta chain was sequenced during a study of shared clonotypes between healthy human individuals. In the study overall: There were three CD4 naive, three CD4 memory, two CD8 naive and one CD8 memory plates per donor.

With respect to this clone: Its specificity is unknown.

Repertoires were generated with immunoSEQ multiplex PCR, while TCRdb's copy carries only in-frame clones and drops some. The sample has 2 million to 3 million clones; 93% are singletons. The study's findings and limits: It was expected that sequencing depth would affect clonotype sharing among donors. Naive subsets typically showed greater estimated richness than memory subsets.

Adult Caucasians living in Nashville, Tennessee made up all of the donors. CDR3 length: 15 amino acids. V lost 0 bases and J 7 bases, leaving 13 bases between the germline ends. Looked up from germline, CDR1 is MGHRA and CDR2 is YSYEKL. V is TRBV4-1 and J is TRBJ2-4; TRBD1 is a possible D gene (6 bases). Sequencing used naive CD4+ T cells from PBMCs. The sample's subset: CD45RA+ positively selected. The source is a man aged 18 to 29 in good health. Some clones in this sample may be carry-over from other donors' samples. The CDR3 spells CASSQDTWQGNIQYF. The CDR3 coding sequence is TGCGCCAGCAGCCAAGATACTTGGCAGGGGAACATTCAGTACTTC.